Each of the 13 T cell receptor beta chains below was sequenced from the same sample in a study of blood T cell repertoires in COVID-19. Repertoires were generated with immunoSEQ multiplex PCR, while TCRdb's copy carries only in-frame clones and drops some. The repertoire consists of approximately 100,000 clones, with 70% to 90% occurring once and the leading ten covering 2% to 3%. Material: PBMCs or T cells enriched from blood (not recorded which). Receptors were obtained from a woman aged 45-65 years who had recovered from COVID-19.

This clone was counted only a few times. The chain recombines TRBV9 with TRBJ2-3; possible D gene TRBD2, 6 bases. The CDR3 has 16 residues. V lost 0 bases to trimming and J lost 4 bases, with 15 bases between them. CDR1 is SGDLS and CDR2 is YYNGEE in the germline V gene. The CDR3 DNA reads as TGTGCCAGCAGCGTAGGACCCGGGACTCCTCCAGATACGCAGTATTTT. Residues: CASSVGPGTPPDTQYF.

The J gene is TRBJ1-4, the V gene TRBV19; 9 bases map to TRBD1. The CDR3 runs 15 residues. J was trimmed by 5 bases and V by 5 bases; bases with no gene match: 6. Looked up from germline, CDR1 is LNHDA and CDR2 is SQIVND (reference sequence). The chain's CDR3 is CASSPTGGRNEKLFF. The CDR3 coding sequence is TGTGCCAGTAGTCCGACAGGGGGTCGAAATGAAAAACTGTTTTTT.

This chain connects TRBV5-1 to TRBJ2-1; 7 bases align to TRBD2. Germline CDR1 reads SGHRS; CDR2 reads YFSETQ. This CDR3 has 15 residues. Unmatched junction bases numbered 6, after V lost 5 bases and J lost 1 base. CDR3 loop: CASSIGGSSYNEQFF. Here the CDR3 DNA reads TGCGCCAGCAGTATAGGCGGGAGTTCCTACAATGAGCAGTTCTTC.

The chain links TRBV29-1 to TRBJ1-2; D gene unclear. The CDR3 contains 12 residues. V was shortened by 2 bases and J by 2 bases, with 6 bases between the two germline ends. Germline V gene sequence: CDR1 SQVTM, CDR2 ANQGSEA. This CDR3 reads CSVEQANYGYTF. DNA for the CDR3: TGCAGCGTTGAACAGGCGAACTATGGCTACACCTTC.

The chain joins TRBV28 to TRBJ1-2; the D gene is possibly TRBD1 (5 bases). V was cut by 2 bases and J by 4 bases, with 14 bases left in between. The CDR3 runs 15 residues. The V gene's germline CDR1 is MDHEN and CDR2 SYDVKM. CDR3 in amino acids: CASSLGAGGSYGYTF. For the CDR3, the DNA is TGTGCCAGCAGTTTAGGAGCGGGGGGGTCCTATGGCTACACCTTC.

The chain carries TRBV2 and TRBJ2-3, with D possibly TRBD1 on 6 matching bases. The germline V and J ends were trimmed by 4 bases and 2 bases, with 13 bases remaining between them. Germline lookup yields CDR1 SNHLY and CDR2 FYNNEI. CDR3 size: 15 residues. The CDR3 DNA follows: TGTGCCAGCAGTGCTCAGGGGCTAGCCACAGATACGCAGTATTTT. The encoded protein is CASSAQGLATDTQYF. Together with reference TRBV2 and TRBJ2-3, the CDR3 gives the full variable domain: EPEVTQTPSHQVTQMGQEVILRCVPISNHLYFYWYRQILGQKVEFLVSFYNNEISEKSEIFDDQFSVERPDGSNFTLKIRSTKLEDSAMYFCASSAQGLATDTQYFGPGTRLTVL.

This sequence joins TRBV4-1 and TRBJ2-1; TRBD2 is a possible D gene (7 bases). CDR3 size: 15 residues. V lost 0 bases, J lost 4 bases, and 10 bases lay in between. Germline V gene data show CDR1 as MGHRA and CDR2 as YSYEKL. Written as DNA, the CDR3 is TGCGCCAGCAGCCAAGAGGGGGGGCCTTACAATGAGCAGTTCTTC. Translated, it gives CASSQEGGPYNEQFF.

This clone has just one count. The chain carries TRBV13 and TRBJ1-1; no reliable D call. V was clipped by 5 bases and J by 0 bases, with 16 bases between them. CDR1 is PRHDT and CDR2 is FYEKMQ in the germline V gene (reference sequence). The CDR3 spans 16 residues. The CDR3 nucleotides read TGTGCCAGCAGCCCGGGTCTCGTCGGGATGAACACTGAAGCTTTCTTT. Residues: CASSPGLVGMNTEAFF. The variable domain in full, completed from reference TRBV13 and TRBJ1-1, reads AAGVIQSPRHLIKEKRETATLKCYPIPRHDTVYWYQQGPGQDPQFLISFYEKMQSDKGSIPDRFSAQQFSDYHSELNMSSLELGDSALYFCASSPGLVGMNTEAFFGQGTRLTVV.

The CDR3 DNA is TGTGCCAGCTCGACCCCCAGCGGGGGGCCGGCGGCCGGGGAGCTGTTTTTT. Protein product: CASSTPSGGPAAGELFF. This chain connects TRBV9 to TRBJ2-2; 9 bases align to TRBD2. Per germline, CDR1 SGDLS and CDR2 YYNGEE. The CDR3 has 17 amino acids. V lost 7 bases and J lost 6; bases outside the gene matches: 16.

This clone was observed a handful of times. The chain has TRBV4-2 and TRBJ2-1; 8 nucleotides match TRBD2. The V segment lost 2 bases and the J segment 4 bases; nucleotides outside the gene matches: 7. Germline V CDR1 and CDR2: LGHNA, YNFKEQ. The CDR3 contains 16 residues. CDR3 bases: TGTGCCAGCAGCCAACGTCGTGCTAGCGGGTACAATGAGCAGTTCTTC. This sequence encodes CASSQRRASGYNEQFF.

This clone was counted once. The chain recombines TRBV7-9 with TRBJ1-1; maybe TRBD1 (5 bases). CDR1 is SEHNR, CDR2 FQNEAQ, per germline (reference sequence). The germline V and J ends were trimmed by 3 bases and 6 bases, with 17 bases remaining between them. CDR3 size: 15 residues. CDR3 in amino acids: CASSFSKGSLSEAFF. For the CDR3, the DNA is TGTGCCAGCAGCTTTTCAAAGGGGTCGTTGTCTGAAGCTTTCTTT. Drawing the rest from reference TRBV7-9 and TRBJ1-1, the complete variable domain is DTGVSQNPRHKITKRGQNVTFRCDPISEHNRLYWYRQTLGQGPEFLTYFQNEAQLEKSRLLSDRFSAERPKGSFSTLEIQRTEQGDSAMYLCASSFSKGSLSEAFFGQGTRLTVV.

The chain combines TRBV24-1 with TRBJ1-1; 8 nucleotides align to TRBD1. This CDR3 region has 17 residues. Losses at the gene ends were 4 bases for V and 2 bases for J; bases not matched to a gene: 11. Germline lookup yields CDR1 KGHDR and CDR2 SFDVKD. CDR3 bases: TGTGCCACCAGTGACCGCGCCCTTGGACAGGGAAACACTGAAGCTTTCTTT. Residues: CATSDRALGQGNTEAFF.

This clone was detected once. J is TRBJ1-1 and V is TRBV20-1; the match to TRBD1 covers 7 bases. Germline CDR1 reads DFQATT; CDR2 reads SNEGSKA (reference sequence). This CDR3 has 14 residues. Trimming took 3 bases from V and 1 from J; bases not matched to a gene: 5. CDR3 DNA sequence: TGCAGTGCTAGTCGGGACAGCACGAACACTGAAGCTTTCTTT. Translating gives CSASRDSTNTEAFF.